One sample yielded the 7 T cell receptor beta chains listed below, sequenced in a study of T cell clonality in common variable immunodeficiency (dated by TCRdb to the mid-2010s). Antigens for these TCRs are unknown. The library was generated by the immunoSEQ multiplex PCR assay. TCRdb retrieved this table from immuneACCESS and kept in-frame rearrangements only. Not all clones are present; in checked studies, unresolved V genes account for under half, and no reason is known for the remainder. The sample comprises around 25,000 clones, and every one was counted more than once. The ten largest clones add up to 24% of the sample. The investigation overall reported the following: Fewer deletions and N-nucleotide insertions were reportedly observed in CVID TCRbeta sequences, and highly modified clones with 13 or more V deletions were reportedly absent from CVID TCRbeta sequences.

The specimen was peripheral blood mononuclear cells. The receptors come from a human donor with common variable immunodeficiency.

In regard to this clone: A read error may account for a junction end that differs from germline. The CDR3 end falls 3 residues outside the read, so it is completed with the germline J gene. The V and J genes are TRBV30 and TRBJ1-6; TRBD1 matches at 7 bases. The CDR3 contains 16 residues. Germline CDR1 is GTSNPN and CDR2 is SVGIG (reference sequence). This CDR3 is CAWSGRTGTYKSPLHF. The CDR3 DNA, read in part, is TGTGCCTGGAGTGGACGGACAGGAACCTATAAGTCACCC.

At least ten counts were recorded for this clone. The CDR3 sequence: CASSPPLDTLSGANVLTF. The DNA read from the CDR3 is TGTGCCAGCTCACCACCGCTTGACACCCTCTCTGGGGCCAACGTC. V gene TRBV18 combines with J gene TRBJ2-6; D is undetermined. The sequenced fragment ends 3 residues before the CDR3 boundary, so the rest is inferred from the germline J gene. The CDR3 sequence is 18 residues long. V was pared by 0 bases and J by 0 bases, with 12 bases between. Germline V gives CDR1 KGHSH, CDR2 LQKENI.

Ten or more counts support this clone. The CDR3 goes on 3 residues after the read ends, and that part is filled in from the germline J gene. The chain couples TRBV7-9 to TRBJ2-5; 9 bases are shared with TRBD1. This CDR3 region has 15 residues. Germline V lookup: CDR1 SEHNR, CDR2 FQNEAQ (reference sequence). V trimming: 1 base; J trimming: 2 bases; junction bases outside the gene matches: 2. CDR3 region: CASSLETGGQETQYF. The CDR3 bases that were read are TGTGCCAGCAGCTTAGAGACAGGGGGACAAGAGACC.

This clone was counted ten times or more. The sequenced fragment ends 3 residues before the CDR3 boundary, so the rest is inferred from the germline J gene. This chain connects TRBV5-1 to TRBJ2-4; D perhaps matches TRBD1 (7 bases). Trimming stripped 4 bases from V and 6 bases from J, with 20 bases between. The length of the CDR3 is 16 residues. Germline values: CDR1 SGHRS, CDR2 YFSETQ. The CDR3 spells CASSTPGNQGGNIQYF. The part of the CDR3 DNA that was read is TGCGCCAGCAGCACGCCGGGAAACCAGGGGGGAAACATT.

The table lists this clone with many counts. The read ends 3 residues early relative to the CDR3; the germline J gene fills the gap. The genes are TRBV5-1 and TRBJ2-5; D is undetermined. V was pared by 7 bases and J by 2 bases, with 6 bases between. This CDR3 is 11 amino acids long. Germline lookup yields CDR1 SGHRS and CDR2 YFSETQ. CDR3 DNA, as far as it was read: TGCGCCAGCCGCGCTCAAGAGACC. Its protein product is CASRAQET. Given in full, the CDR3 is CASRAQETQYF.

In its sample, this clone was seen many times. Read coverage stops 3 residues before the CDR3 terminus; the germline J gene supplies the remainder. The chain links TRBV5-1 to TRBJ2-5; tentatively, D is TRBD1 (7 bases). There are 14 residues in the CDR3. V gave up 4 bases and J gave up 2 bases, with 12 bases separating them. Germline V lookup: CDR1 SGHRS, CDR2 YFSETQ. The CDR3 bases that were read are TGCGCCAGCAGCGCGGGACAGAATCAAGAGACC. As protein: CASSAGQNQET. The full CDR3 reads CASSAGQNQETQYF.

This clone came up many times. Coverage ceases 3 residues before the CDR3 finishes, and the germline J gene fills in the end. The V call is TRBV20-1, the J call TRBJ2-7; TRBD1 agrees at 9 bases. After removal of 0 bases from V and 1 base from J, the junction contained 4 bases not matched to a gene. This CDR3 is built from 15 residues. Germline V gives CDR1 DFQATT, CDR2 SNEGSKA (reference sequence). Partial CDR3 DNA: TGCAGTGCTAGAGATGCGGGGACAGGGTCCTACGAG. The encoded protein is CSARDAGTGSYE. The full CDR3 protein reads CSARDAGTGSYEQYF.